The source of this T cell receptor beta chain is a study of cytomegalovirus exposure and HLA in healthy donors. General observations from the study: The classifier reportedly diagnosed cytomegalovirus status with high sensitivity and specificity. TCR clusters originating in the first cohort tended to co-occur in the roughly 120 validation repertoires, according to a later analysis.

This CDR3 has 16 amino acids. Germline assignment: CDR1 MDHEN and CDR2 SYDVKM. The V end lost 5 bases, the J end lost 0 bases, and 16 bases lay between the germline ends. On this clone itself: Its target is unknown.

This table comes from immunoSEQ multiplex PCR, and its TCRdb copy is limited to in-frame clones, with some not included. The repertoire holds 210,000 or so clones, with around 90% as singletons. The clonotype originates from a woman in her late teens or twenties in good health and CMV-seronegative. V gene TRBV28 combines with J gene TRBJ2-5, with D possibly TRBD1 on 5 matching bases. The material sequenced was PBMCs. The CDR3 region is CASSPSWGKHQETQYF. CDR3 DNA: TGTGCCAGCAGTCCCTCTTGGGGCAAGCACCAAGAGACCCAGTACTTC.